Below, 13 T cell receptor beta chains from the same sample are listed, as sequenced in a study of T cell responses to AZD1222 COVID-19 vaccine. Libraries were prepared by immunoSEQ multiplex PCR; TCRdb keeps only in-frame clonotypes and omits some of them. Of more than 150,000 clones in the sample, around 90% were seen once. Sample: peripheral blood, taken 28 days after the second AZD1222 dose. Source of these receptors: an adult who received the AZD1222 COVID-19 vaccine.

The rearrangement joins TRBV2 to TRBJ1-1; 7 positions match TRBD1. V was pared by 4 bases and J by 4 bases, with 9 bases of the junction left unmatched. This CDR3 region has 15 residues. Germline-derived CDR1 and CDR2 are SNHLY and FYNNEI. CDR3 nucleotides: TGTGCCAGCAGTGCCGGAGGGGGCGGAATCACTGAAGCTTTCTTT. Translated: CASSAGGGGITEAFF.

The V call is TRBV20-1, the J call TRBJ1-4; D not resolved. The CDR3 sequence is 11 residues long. The germline V gene has CDR1 DFQATT and CDR2 SNEGSKA (reference sequence). Deletions cut 5 bases from V and 8 bases from J, with 9 bases between. CDR3 coding DNA: TGCAGTGCTCGGTCGGGGGAAAAACTGTTTTTT. Translation: CSARSGEKLFF.

V usage is TRBV28 and J usage is TRBJ2-1; weak D call: TRBD1 (5 bases). Deletions cut 6 bases from V and 7 bases from J, with 19 bases between. This CDR3 has 15 residues. Germline V CDR1 and CDR2: MDHEN, SYDVKM. The CDR3 is CASSEEAVQANEQFF. CDR3 DNA sequence: TGTGCCAGCAGCGAAGAGGCCGTACAGGCGAATGAGCAGTTCTTC.

To note about this clone: A read error is possible here, since a much larger clone lies one base away. Other DNA sequences of this sample code for an identical CDR3. This chain connects TRBV18 to TRBJ2-5; D ambiguous. The CDR3 has 11 residues. Germline CDR1 is KGHSH and CDR2 is LQKENI. V shed 2 bases and J shed 3 bases, with 1 base lying between them. In nucleotides, the CDR3 is TGTGCCAGCTCACCAGAAGAGACCCAGTACTTC. It codes for CASSPEETQYF.

The J gene is TRBJ2-4, the V gene TRBV19, with TRBD2 identical over 7 bases. From germline, CDR1 is LNHDA and CDR2 SQIVND (reference sequence). The CDR3 extends over 13 amino acids. Trimming at V came to 5 bases and at J to 5 bases, leaving 3 bases not matched to a gene. Here the CDR3 reads CASSELAENIQYF. CDR3 DNA sequence: TGTGCCAGTAGTGAGCTAGCGGAAAACATTCAGTACTTC.

This chain uses TRBV6-1 with TRBJ2-1; 8 positions match TRBD1. This CDR3 spans 18 amino acids. Germline lookup yields CDR1 MNHNS and CDR2 SASEGT. V shed 1 base, J shed 1 base, and the junction held 9 bases outside the gene matches. In nucleotides, the CDR3 is TGTGCCAGCAGTGAAGATGGACAGGGCGGTTGGTCCTACAATGAGCAGTTCTTC. Translation gives CASSEDGQGGWSYNEQFF.

The chain employs TRBV3-1 (or the pseudogene TRBV3-2) and TRBJ1-2; 7 bases agree with TRBD1. This CDR3 is 12 amino acids long. J gave up 10 bases and V 4 bases, and 6 bases lay outside the gene matches. Germline-derived CDR1 and CDR2 are LGHDT and YNNKEL (reference sequence). The CDR3 sequence is CASSRTGSPYTF. The CDR3 DNA reads TGTGCCAGCAGCCGGACAGGATCCCCCTACACCTTC.

The chain employs TRBV6-5 and TRBJ1-2; D unresolved. V was trimmed by 1 base and J by 6 bases, leaving 3 bases between them. CDR3 size: 11 residues. Germline CDR1 reads MNHEY; CDR2 reads SVGAGI. The CDR3 spells CASSYWDGYTF. The DNA of the CDR3 is TGTGCCAGCAGTTACTGGGATGGCTACACCTTC.

This sequence joins TRBV7-2 and TRBJ2-7; the match to TRBD1 covers 8 bases. Germline CDR1 reads SGHTA; CDR2 reads FQGNSA. J lost 5 bases, V lost 7 bases, and 7 bases had no gene match. There are 13 residues in the CDR3. The CDR3 region is CASIKDRAHEQYF. Written as DNA, the CDR3 is TGTGCCAGCATCAAGGACAGGGCCCACGAGCAGTACTTC.

The chain links TRBV7-2 to TRBJ2-7, with D maybe TRBD1 (5 bases). In germline, CDR1 is SGHTA, CDR2 FQGNSA. The CDR3 covers 14 residues. Trimming pared 6 bases from V and 0 bases from J, leaving 12 bases between. CDR3 nucleotides: TGTGCCAGCAGTCCCCAGGACAACTCCTACGAGCAGTACTTC. Protein sequence: CASSPQDNSYEQYF.

This chain uses TRBV9 with TRBJ2-1, with 9 positions matching TRBD2. This CDR3 comprises 14 residues. The V segment lost 6 bases and the J segment 7 bases; nucleotides outside the gene matches: 8. Germline V lookup: CDR1 SGDLS, CDR2 YYNGEE. In DNA form, the CDR3 reads TGTGCCAGCAACATAGCGGGAGTGTCGAATGAGCAGTTCTTC. Its protein is CASNIAGVSNEQFF. Full variable domain (rest looked up from reference TRBV9 and TRBJ2-1): DSGVTQTPKHLITATGQRVTLRCSPRSGDLSVYWYQQSLDQGLQFLIQYYNGEERAKGNILERFSAQQFPDLHSELNLSSLELGDSALYFCASNIAGVSNEQFFGPGTRLTVL.

The J gene is TRBJ1-2, the V gene TRBV27, with no clear D. Germline lookup yields CDR1 MNHEY and CDR2 SMNVEV (reference sequence). The CDR3 spans 13 residues. V gave up 6 bases and J gave up 4 bases, with 12 bases separating them. The CDR3 DNA sequence: TGTGCCAGCAGCCCAGAGGGCAGCTATGGCTACACCTTC. This translates into CASSPEGSYGYTF.

The chain recombines TRBV7-3 with TRBJ2-1; D tentatively reads TRBD1 or TRBD2 (5 bases each). The CDR3 extends over 17 amino acids. Germline CDR1 is SGHTA and CDR2 is FQGTGA. Trimming removed 5 bases from V and 0 bases from J, with 17 bases in between. The CDR3 nucleotides read TGTGCCAGCAGCCCTGACCCGGGGACGATCTCCTACAATGAGCAGTTCTTC. Amino acids: CASSPDPGTISYNEQFF.